One and the same sample provided the 6 T cell receptor beta chains below, sequenced in a study of blood T cell repertoires in COVID-19 (dated by TCRdb to about 2020). Library preparation used the immunoSEQ multiplex PCR assay. TCRdb took over this immuneACCESS table, retaining in-frame rearrangements with V and J assigned. Such tables are incomplete; in checked studies, under half of the missing clones stem from an unresolved V gene, and the remainder is unexplained. The sample has fewer than 300,000 clones on record, approximately 88% of them singletons. The ten largest clones represent roughly 0.8% of the sample. Sequenced: peripheral blood. These receptors were obtained from a woman aged 30 to 39 with acute or convalescent COVID-19.

The CDR3 region has the DNA TGCAGCGTTGAAAGGTCAGGGATGAACACTGAAGCTTTCTTT. Translated: CSVERSGMNTEAFF. This chain connects TRBV29-1 to TRBJ1-1, with D possibly matching TRBD1 (5 bases). CDR3 length: 14 residues. From germline, CDR1 is SQVTM and CDR2 ANQGSEA. The ends were cut back, 2 bases at V and 0 bases at J, with 10 bases in the middle.

This chain joins TRBV23-1 and TRBJ2-7, with D possibly TRBD1 on 6 matching bases. TRBV23-1 is flagged as an ORF with uncertain function. The CDR3 runs 19 residues. V was clipped by 6 bases and J by 0 bases, with 27 bases between them. The DNA of the CDR3 is TGCGCCAGCAGCCCTGCTACAAAGGCCACAGGGATGAACTCCTACGAGCAGTACTTC. It specifies CASSPATKATGMNSYEQYF.

The rearrangement uses TRBV10-2 and TRBJ2-1; the match to TRBD2 covers 10 bases. From germline, CDR1 is WSHSY and CDR2 SAAADI. The CDR3 has 17 amino acids. V gave up 8 bases and J gave up 4 bases; unmatched junction bases: 14. CDR3 sequence (DNA): TGCGCCAGCGGGGGGGGGACGGGACTAGCGAAATACAATGAGCAGTTCTTC. The encoded protein is CASGGGTGLAKYNEQFF.

This chain connects TRBV19 to TRBJ1-1; the D gene is possibly TRBD1 (6 bases). CDR1 is LNHDA, CDR2 SQIVND, per germline (reference sequence). V was cut by 4 bases and J by 0 bases, with 18 bases left in between. This CDR3 comprises 17 residues. CDR3 region: CASSTRARTAMNTEAFF. As DNA, the CDR3 is TGTGCCAGTAGTACGAGGGCCCGGACAGCCATGAACACTGAAGCTTTCTTT. Full variable domain (remainder filled in from reference TRBV19 and TRBJ1-1): DGGITQSPKYLFRKEGQNVTLSCEQNLNHDAMYWYRQDPGQGLRLIYYSQIVNDFQKGDIAEGYSVSREKKESFPLTVTSAQKNPTAFYLCASSTRARTAMNTEAFFGQGTRLTVV.

The chain combines TRBV27 with TRBJ1-1; 8 positions agree with TRBD1. The germline gives CDR1 MNHEY, CDR2 SMNVEV (reference sequence). The V and J ends lost 3 bases and 0 bases, in that order; junction bases with no gene match: 12. The CDR3 has 18 residues. CDR3 loop: CASSFPRLDRDMNTEAFF. The CDR3 nucleotides read TGTGCCAGCAGTTTCCCCCGTTTGGACAGGGACATGAACACTGAAGCTTTCTTT.

The chain carries TRBV2 and TRBJ2-7, with 11 bases fitting TRBD2. Germline lookup yields CDR1 SNHLY and CDR2 FYNNEI. The CDR3 has 13 residues. V trimming: 6 bases; J trimming: 2 bases; junction bases outside the gene matches: 0. The CDR3 DNA is TGTGCCAGCAGGACTAGCGGGACCTACGAGCAGTACTTC. Translation: CASRTSGTYEQYF.